The clone carrying this T cell receptor beta chain was counted between two and nine times. The antigen is undetermined. This entry comes from a study of T cell repertoires in cytomegalovirus infection. Study-wide background: CMV infection and matching HLA type were both indicated by public TCR beta signatures. Study-wide results and caveats: The study found HLA-C-restricted CMV-specific TCR beta clonotypes dominating the ex vivo response.

Trimming removed 2 bases from V and 4 bases from J; junction bases left unmatched: 7. In germline, CDR1 is SGHTA, CDR2 FQGNSA. The CDR3 covers 16 residues. TCRdb itself ran the reads through MiXCR, one entry per CDR3 protein. In the table there are about 52,000 distinct CDR3 sequences, roughly 21% of which are singletons. The receptor comes from a human donor in good health (CMV status not recorded). Some clones in this sample may be carry-over from other donors' samples. The chain recombines TRBV7-2 with TRBJ1-5, with TRBD1 identical over 8 bases. Source: CD8+ T cells from cultured PBMCs, taken from culture after CMV antigen stimulation. This CDR3 is CASSLSRQGANQPQHF. Written as DNA, the CDR3 is TGTGCCAGCAGCTTAAGTCGGCAGGGGGCGAATCAGCCCCAGCATTTT.